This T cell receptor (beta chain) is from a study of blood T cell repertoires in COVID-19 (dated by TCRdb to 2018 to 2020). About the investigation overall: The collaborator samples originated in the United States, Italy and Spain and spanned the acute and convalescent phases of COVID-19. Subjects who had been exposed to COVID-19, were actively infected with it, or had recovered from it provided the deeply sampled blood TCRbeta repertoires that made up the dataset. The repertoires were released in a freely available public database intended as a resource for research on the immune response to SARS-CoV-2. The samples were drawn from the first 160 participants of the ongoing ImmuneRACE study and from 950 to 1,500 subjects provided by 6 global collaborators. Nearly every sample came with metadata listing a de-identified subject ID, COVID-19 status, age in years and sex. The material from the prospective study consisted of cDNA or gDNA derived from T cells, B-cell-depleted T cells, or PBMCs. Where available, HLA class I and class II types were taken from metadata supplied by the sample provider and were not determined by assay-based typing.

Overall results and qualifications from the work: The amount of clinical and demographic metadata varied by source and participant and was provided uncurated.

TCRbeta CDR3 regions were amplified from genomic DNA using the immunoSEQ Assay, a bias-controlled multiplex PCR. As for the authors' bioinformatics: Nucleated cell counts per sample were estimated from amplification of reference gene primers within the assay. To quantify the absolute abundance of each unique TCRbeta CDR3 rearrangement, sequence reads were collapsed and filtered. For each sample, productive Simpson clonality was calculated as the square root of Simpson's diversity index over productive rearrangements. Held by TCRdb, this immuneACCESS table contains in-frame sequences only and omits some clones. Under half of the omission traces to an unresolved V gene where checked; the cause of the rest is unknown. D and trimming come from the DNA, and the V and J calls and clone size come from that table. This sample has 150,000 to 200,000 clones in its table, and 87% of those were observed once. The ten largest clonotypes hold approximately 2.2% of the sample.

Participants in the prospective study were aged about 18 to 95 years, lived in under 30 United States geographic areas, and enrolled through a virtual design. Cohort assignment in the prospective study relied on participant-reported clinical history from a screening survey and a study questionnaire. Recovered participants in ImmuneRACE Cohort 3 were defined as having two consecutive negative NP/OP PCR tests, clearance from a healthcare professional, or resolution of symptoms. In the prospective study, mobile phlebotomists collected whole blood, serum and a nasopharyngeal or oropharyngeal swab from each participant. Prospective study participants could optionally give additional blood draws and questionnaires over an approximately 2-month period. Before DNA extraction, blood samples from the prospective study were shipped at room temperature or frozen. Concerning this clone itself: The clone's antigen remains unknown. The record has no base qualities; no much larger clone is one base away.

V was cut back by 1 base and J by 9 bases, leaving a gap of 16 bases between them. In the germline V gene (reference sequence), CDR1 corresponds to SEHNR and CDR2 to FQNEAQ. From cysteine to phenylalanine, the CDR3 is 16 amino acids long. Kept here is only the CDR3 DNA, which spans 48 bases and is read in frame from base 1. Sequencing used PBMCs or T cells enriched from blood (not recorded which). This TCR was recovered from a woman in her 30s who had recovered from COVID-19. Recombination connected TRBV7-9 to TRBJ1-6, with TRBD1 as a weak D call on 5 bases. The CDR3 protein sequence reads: CASSLGGAVFGSPLHF. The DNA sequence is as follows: TGTGCCAGCAGCTTAGGTGGGGCAGTCTTCGGTTCACCCCTCCACTTT.